This TCR beta chain comes out of a study of cytomegalovirus exposure and HLA in healthy donors. V lost 4 bases and J lost 3; bases outside the gene matches: 4. The germline V gene encodes CDR1 MGHRA and CDR2 YSYEKL. The CDR3 loop spans 14 amino acids. 60 Vbeta and 13 Jbeta primers were used in PCR. TCRdb's copy holds only in-frame clones and misses some; the assay was immunoSEQ multiplex PCR. This table has approximately 100,000 clones, approximately 70% appearing once. The V gene is TRBV4-1, the J gene TRBJ2-5; 8 nucleotides line up with TRBD1. The sample consisted of PBMCs. This clonotype was obtained from a woman under 30 in good health and CMV-seropositive. The CDR3 loop reads CASSRTGGKETQYF. The CDR3 DNA sequence: TGCGCCAGCAGCCGAACAGGGGGGAAAGAGACCCAGTACTTC.